This T cell receptor beta chain was obtained from a study of blood T cell repertoires in COVID-19. Overall study context: PBMCs, B-cell-depleted T cells, or T cells were the source of the cDNA or gDNA that made up the material.

Unmatched junction bases numbered 5, after V lost 4 bases and J lost 4 bases. Per germline, CDR1 SGDLS and CDR2 YYNGEE. The CDR3 is 15 residues long. Study processing details: Reference gene primers were amplified, and this amplification served to estimate nucleated cell counts. Clones were read by immunoSEQ multiplex PCR, and TCRdb kept only the in-frame ones, dropping some. V and J calls and clone size are copied from that table; D and trimming were computed from the DNA. The table records roughly 200,000 clones, 65% to 85% of them present only once. Source material: peripheral blood. The sequence was collected from a middle-aged man with active or convalescent COVID-19. This chain uses TRBV9 with TRBJ2-2, with 9 bases aligning to TRBD1. The CDR3 protein is CASSTRQGGTGELFF. The CDR3 DNA reads as TGTGCCAGCAGCACCCGACAGGGGGGCACCGGGGAGCTGTTTTTT.